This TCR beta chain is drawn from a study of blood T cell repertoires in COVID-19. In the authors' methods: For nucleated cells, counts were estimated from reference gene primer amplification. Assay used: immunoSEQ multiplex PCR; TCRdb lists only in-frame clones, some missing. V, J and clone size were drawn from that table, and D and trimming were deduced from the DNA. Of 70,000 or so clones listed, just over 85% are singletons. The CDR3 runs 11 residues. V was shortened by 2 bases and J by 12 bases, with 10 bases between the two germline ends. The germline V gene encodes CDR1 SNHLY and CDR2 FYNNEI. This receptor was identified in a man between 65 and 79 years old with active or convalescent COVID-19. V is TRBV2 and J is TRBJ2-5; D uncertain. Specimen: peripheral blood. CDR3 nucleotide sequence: TGTGCCAGCAGTGAAACTCATCAAAAGTACTTC. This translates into CASSETHQKYF.